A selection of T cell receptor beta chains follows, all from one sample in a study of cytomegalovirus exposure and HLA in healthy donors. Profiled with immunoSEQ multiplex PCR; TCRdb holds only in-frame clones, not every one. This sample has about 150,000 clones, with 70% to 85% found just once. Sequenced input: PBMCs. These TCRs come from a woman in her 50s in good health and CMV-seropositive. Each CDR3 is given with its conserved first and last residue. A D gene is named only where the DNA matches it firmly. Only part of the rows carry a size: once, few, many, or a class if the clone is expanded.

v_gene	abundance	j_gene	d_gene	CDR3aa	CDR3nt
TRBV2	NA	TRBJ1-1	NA	CASSPRGTEAFF	TGTGCCAGCAGTCCAAGAGGGACTGAAGCTTTCTTT
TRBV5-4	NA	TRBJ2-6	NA	CASSLPSGANVLTF	TGTGCCAGCAGCCTCCCGTCTGGGGCCAACGTCCTGACTTTC
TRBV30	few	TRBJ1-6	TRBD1	CAWSVQGSPLHF	TGTGCCTGGAGTGTACAGGGGTCACCCCTCCACTTT
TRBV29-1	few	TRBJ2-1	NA	CSAGVNDEQFF	TGCAGCGCCGGAGTAAATGATGAGCAGTTCTTC
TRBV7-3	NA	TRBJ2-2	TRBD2	CASSLRVAGVTNTGELFF	TGTGCCAGCAGCTTAAGGGTAGCGGGGGTTACGAACACCGGGGAGCTGTTTTTT
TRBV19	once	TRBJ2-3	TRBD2	CASSTTSGGSTDTQYF	TGTGCCAGTAGCACAACTAGCGGGGGGTCCACAGATACGCAGTATTTT
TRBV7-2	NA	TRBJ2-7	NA	CASSPSRPPGVF	TGTGCCAGCAGCCCCTCGCGGCCGCCGGGGGTATTC
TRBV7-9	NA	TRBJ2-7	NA	CASSETRVAEQYF	TGTGCCAGCAGCGAAACCAGGGTGGCCGAGCAGTACTTC
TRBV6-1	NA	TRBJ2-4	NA	CASSEVGRNIQYF	TGTGCCAGCAGTGAAGTCGGTCGAAACATTCAGTACTTC
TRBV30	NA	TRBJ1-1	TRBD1	CAWSRQGWITEAFF	TGTGCCTGGAGCCGACAGGGATGGATCACTGAAGCTTTCTTT
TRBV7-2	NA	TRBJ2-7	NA	CASSFAGWQREQYF	TGTGCCAGCAGCTTCGCGGGGTGGCAGCGCGAGCAGTACTTC
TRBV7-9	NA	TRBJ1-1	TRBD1	CASSSQGQLNTEAFF	TGTGCCAGCAGCTCACAGGGACAGTTGAACACTGAAGCTTTCTTT
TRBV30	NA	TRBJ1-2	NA	CAWSALGGYTF	TGTGCCTGGAGTGCGCTCGGTGGCTACACCTTC
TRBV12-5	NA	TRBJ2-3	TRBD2	CASGLVAGLSTDTQYF	TGTGCTAGTGGTTTGGTAGCGGGGTTGAGCACAGATACGCAGTATTTT
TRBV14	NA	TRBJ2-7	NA	CASSQEISYEQYF	TGTGCCAGCAGCCAAGAGATCAGCTACGAGCAGTACTTC
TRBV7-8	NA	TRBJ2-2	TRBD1	CASSLRTGMPGELFF	TGTGCCAGCAGCTTGAGGACAGGGATGCCCGGGGAGCTGTTTTTT
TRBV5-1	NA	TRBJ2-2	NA	CASTAARLLEFGELFF	TGCGCCAGCACGGCGGCTCGCCTTTTAGAGTTCGGGGAGCTGTTTTTT
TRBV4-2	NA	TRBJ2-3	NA	CASSQEGGAGTDTQYF	TGTGCCAGCAGCCAAGAGGGCGGGGCGGGCACAGATACGCAGTATTTT
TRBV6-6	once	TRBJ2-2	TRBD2	CASTGLAGGPTGELFF	TGTGCCAGCACCGGACTAGCGGGGGGCCCCACCGGGGAGCTGTTTTTT
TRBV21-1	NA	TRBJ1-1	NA	CASSKLRGMNTEAFF	TGTGCCAGCAGCAAACTAAGGGGTATGAACACTGAAGCTTTCTTT
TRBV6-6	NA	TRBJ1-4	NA	CASSSGHRNEKLFF	TGTGCCAGCAGTTCGGGACACCGGAATGAAAAACTGTTTTTT
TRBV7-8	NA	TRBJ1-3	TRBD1	CASSLAQGGTGNTIYF	TGTGCCAGCAGCTTAGCGCAAGGGGGCACTGGAAACACCATATATTTT
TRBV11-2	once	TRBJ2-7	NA	CASSFAGKTGYEQYF	TGTGCCAGCAGCTTCGCGGGGAAGACGGGGTACGAGCAGTACTTC
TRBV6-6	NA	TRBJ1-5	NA	CASSFARGRSNQPQHF	TGTGCCAGCAGTTTTGCGCGGGGACGCAGCAATCAGCCCCAGCATTTT
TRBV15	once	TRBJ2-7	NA	CATSSGRGVNYEQYF	TGTGCCACCAGCTCGGGGCGCGGGGTGAACTACGAGCAGTACTTC
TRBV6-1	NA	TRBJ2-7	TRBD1	CASSKGQDGAYEQYF	TGTGCCAGCAGTAAGGGACAGGATGGGGCCTACGAGCAGTACTTC
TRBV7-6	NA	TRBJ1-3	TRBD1	CASSNKPGQVDRYAGNTIYF	TGTGCCAGCAGCAATAAACCGGGACAGGTGGACCGGTACGCTGGAAACACCATATATTTT
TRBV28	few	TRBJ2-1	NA	CASSLPGGFKYNEQFF	TGTGCCAGCAGTTTACCAGGAGGATTCAAGTACAATGAGCAGTTCTTC
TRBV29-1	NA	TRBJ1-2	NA	CSVEGSLAGYGYTF	TGCAGCGTTGAAGGCAGTCTAGCTGGCTATGGCTACACCTTC
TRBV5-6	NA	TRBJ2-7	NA	CASSLALSSYEQYF	TGTGCCAGCAGCTTGGCCCTTAGCTCCTACGAGCAGTACTTC
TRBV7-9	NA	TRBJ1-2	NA	CASSNRENYGYTF	TGTGCCAGCAGCAACCGGGAAAACTATGGCTACACCTTC
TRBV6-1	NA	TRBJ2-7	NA	CASSVPPGEQYF	TGTGCCAGCAGCGTACCCCCGGGCGAGCAGTACTTC
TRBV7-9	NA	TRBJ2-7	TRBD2	CASSLVGLVGEQYF	TGTGCCAGCAGCTTAGTGGGACTAGTTGGGGAGCAGTACTTC
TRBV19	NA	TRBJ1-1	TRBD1	CASSTTGAQYTEAFF	TGTGCCAGTAGTACGACAGGGGCGCAGTACACTGAAGCTTTCTTT
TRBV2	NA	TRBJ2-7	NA	CASTSTGTYEQYF	TGTGCCAGCACCTCGACAGGCACCTACGAGCAGTACTTC
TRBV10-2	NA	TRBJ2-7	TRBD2	CASSESGGGLTYEQYF	TGCGCCAGCAGTGAGTCGGGCGGGGGGTTGACCTACGAGCAGTACTTC
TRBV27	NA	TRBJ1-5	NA	CASSLQGGNQPQHF	TGTGCCAGCAGTCTACAGGGTGGCAATCAGCCCCAGCATTTT
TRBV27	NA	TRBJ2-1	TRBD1	CASSLTQGVYNEQFF	TGTGCCAGCAGTTTAACCCAGGGGGTCTACAATGAGCAGTTCTTC
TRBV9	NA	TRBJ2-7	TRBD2	CASSVIIVVASGGHSYEQYF	TGTGCCAGCAGCGTAATCATCGTGGTGGCTAGCGGGGGGCACTCCTACGAGCAGTACTTC
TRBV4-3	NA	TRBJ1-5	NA	CASSQSPGQPQHF	TGCGCCAGCAGCCAATCCCCAGGCCAGCCCCAGCATTTT
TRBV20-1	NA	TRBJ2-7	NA	CSAGGLFEQYF	TGCAGTGCGGGGGGGCTTTTCGAGCAGTACTTC
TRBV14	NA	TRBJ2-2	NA	CASSFRVGELFF	TGTGCCAGCAGCTTTCGGGTGGGGGAGCTGTTTTTT